Listed below are T cell receptor beta chains from one sample, sequenced in a study of CD8 T cells in Susac syndrome. TCRdb re-called the immunoSEQ multiplex PCR reads through MiXCR, storing one row per CDR3 protein. Of about 200,000 distinct CDR3 sequences listed, around 90% are singletons. The sequencing input was CD4+ T cells from PBMCs. These receptors came from a human donor with Susac syndrome. Both conserved end residues are part of each CDR3. The order of the fields is D gene, clone size, J gene, V gene, CDR3 protein, CDR3 DNA. The D gene is left open where the match is weak. Size is stated for part of the rows, as once, few or many counts, or as a class when the clone is expanded.

-	-	TRBJ1-1	TRBV20-1	CSASSGGVLEAFF	TGCAGTGCTAGTTCCGGGGGGGTGCTCGAAGCTTTCTTT
-	-	TRBJ2-7	TRBV9	CASSVAGGTEQYF	TGTGCCAGCAGCGTAGCCGGGGGTACTGAGCAGTACTTC
-	-	TRBJ1-2	TRBV18	CASSPDSFNYGYTF	TGTGCCAGCTCACCAGACAGCTTTAACTATGGCTACACCTTC
TRBD2	-	TRBJ2-3	TRBV5-1	CASSLGLAEITDTQYF	TGCGCCAGCAGCTTGGGTCTAGCGGAGATCACAGATACGCAGTATTTT
-	-	TRBJ2-2	TRBV11-2	CASSFLGTNTGELFF	TGTGCCAGCAGCTTTTTAGGGACCAACACCGGGGAGCTGTTTTTT
TRBD2	few	TRBJ2-5	TRBV7-3	CASSRLAGGGETQYF	TGTGCCAGCAGCCGTTTAGCGGGGGGAGGGGAGACCCAGTACTTC
TRBD1	-	TRBJ1-5	TRBV7-8	CASSLWDRGSNQPQHF	TGTGCCAGCAGCTTGTGGGACAGGGGGAGCAATCAGCCCCAGCATTTT
TRBD2	once	TRBJ2-3	TRBV7-9	CASSLKAGGPSGDTQYF	TGTGCCAGCAGCTTAAAGGCGGGAGGCCCAAGTGGAGATACGCAGTATTTT
-	-	TRBJ1-1	TRBV10-3	CAISSGSSTEAFF	TGTGCCATCAGTTCAGGCTCTAGCACTGAAGCTTTCTTT
-	-	TRBJ1-5	TRBV6-1	CATRENNQPQHF	TGTGCCACCCGGGAGAACAATCAGCCCCAGCATTTT
-	-	TRBJ2-5	TRBV18	CASSPVTGGLQETQYF	TGTGCCAGCTCACCCGTCACGGGGGGCCTGCAAGAGACCCAGTACTTC
-	-	TRBJ1-5	TRBV3-1	CASSLTDRYQPQHF	TGTGCCAGCAGTTTGACAGACCGATATCAGCCCCAGCATTTT
-	-	TRBJ2-1	TRBV10-2	CASSELDRYNEQFF	TGCGCCAGCAGTGAGTTGGATAGATACAATGAGCAGTTCTTC
TRBD2	-	TRBJ2-5	TRBV12-3/TRBV12-4	CASSLTSGSQETQYF	TGTGCCAGCAGTTTGACTAGCGGATCCCAAGAGACCCAGTACTTC
-	-	TRBJ1-4	TRBV12-3/TRBV12-4	CASSVSFPTNEKLFF	TGTGCCAGCAGTGTATCATTCCCAACTAATGAAAAACTGTTTTTT
-	few	TRBJ1-6	TRBV29-1	CSVGPPGGPLHF	TGCAGCGTTGGACCTCCGGGCGGGCCCCTCCACTTT
-	-	TRBJ1-1	TRBV11-2	CASSLLGETEAFF	TGTGCCAGCAGCTTATTGGGGGAGACTGAAGCTTTCTTT
-	-	TRBJ2-2	TRBV7-2	CASSLAYGGSTGELFF	TGTGCCAGCAGCTTAGCTTACGGGGGAAGCACCGGGGAGCTGTTTTTT
-	-	TRBJ2-1	TRBV7-9	CASSLAWGPESYNEQFF	TGTGCCAGCAGCTTAGCATGGGGACCGGAATCCTACAATGAGCAGTTCTTC
-	-	TRBJ2-6	TRBV2	CASSAQGTGANVLTF	TGTGCCAGCAGCGCACAGGGAACCGGGGCCAACGTCCTGACTTTC
-	-	TRBJ2-3	TRBV29-1	CSALSGRITDTQYF	TGCAGCGCCCTCTCAGGGCGCATTACAGATACGCAGTATTTT
-	once	TRBJ2-3	TRBV5-6	CASSFASNTDTQYF	TGTGCCAGCAGCTTCGCCTCCAACACAGATACGCAGTATTTT